This T cell receptor beta chain comes out of a study of blood T cell repertoires in COVID-19. As for the study in general: The study drew acute and convalescent COVID-19 samples from the United States, Italy and Spain. PBMCs, B-cell-depleted T cells, or T cells provided the cDNA or gDNA that made up the material.

The CDR3 contains 13 residues. The V gene lost 6 bases and the J gene lost 6 bases, with 13 bases spanning the gap. Under the authors' procedure: Amplification of reference gene primers provided the estimated nucleated cell counts. The data were produced by immunoSEQ multiplex PCR, yet TCRdb's version contains in-frame clones alone and is incomplete. V, J and clone size are taken as reported in that table, and D and trimming were inferred from the DNA itself. The table includes about 32,000 clones, 80% to 90% detected once. The chain joins TRBV12-3 or TRBV12-4 to TRBJ2-3; D might be TRBD2 (5 bases). This TCR came from a man in his sixties with active COVID-19. Material: peripheral blood. CDR3 loop: CASRFGVGDTQYF. CDR3 coding DNA: TGTGCCAGCAGGTTCGGGGTAGGGGATACGCAGTATTTT.